This TCR beta chain was recorded in a study of metastatic and nonmetastatic thyroid tumors. Study-wide background: Repertoire comparison spanned blood and tumor or nodule tissue of malignant and benign thyroid patients. Study findings and constraints: Benign nodules reportedly had significantly lower TCR beta diversity than malignant thyroid tumors in blood and tumor.

In the authors' methods: In papillary thyroid cancer, a distant-metastasis classifier was built using CDR3 differences across clinicopathological groups. TCRdb re-called the PCR reads via MiXCR. None of the V and J calls come from the authors' own analysis; TCRdb made them. Among some 16,000 clones listed, 20% to 25% were seen once. Germline-derived CDR1 and CDR2 are SEHNR and FQNEAQ (reference sequence). This CDR3 comprises 15 residues. Unmatched junction bases numbered 10, after V lost 2 bases and J lost 10 bases. About this clone itself: Its antigen is unknown.

Thyroid surgery had not been preceded by any treatment in any patient. This TCR came from a male donor with papillary thyroid cancer or a benign thyroid nodule (not recorded which). Some clones in this sample may be carry-over from other donors' samples. The chain combines TRBV7-9 with TRBJ2-1; 8 bases agree with TRBD2. The material sequenced was tumor tissue. The chain's CDR3 is CASSLPGLGYLEQFF. The DNA for the CDR3 is TGTGCCAGCAGCTTACCGGGACTAGGATACCTCGAGCAGTTCTTC.